A single sample gave rise to the 2 T cell receptor beta chains below, sequenced in a study of response to subunit inactivated influenza vaccine. TCRdb passed the RT-PCR reads through MiXCR, listing each CDR3 protein once. The table records roughly 500,000 distinct CDR3 sequences, approximately 15% of them present only once. Sequences were derived from CD4+ T cells sorted from PBMCs, sampled less than 30 months after vaccination. These receptors were obtained from a man aged 45 to 75 who received an inactivated influenza vaccine.

This clonotype has at least ten counts. This chain connects TRBV12-3 or TRBV12-4 to TRBJ2-1; D remains unclear. V gave up 2 bases and J gave up 4 bases, with 6 bases separating them. This CDR3 is built from 13 residues. This CDR3 reads CASSLWGYNEQFF. The CDR3 nucleotides are TGTGCCAGCAGTTTATGGGGATACAATGAGCAGTTCTTC.

The table lists this clonotype with a few counts. The chain recombines TRBV7-9 with TRBJ2-5; perhaps TRBD2 as D (6 bases). Germline CDR1 and CDR2: SEHNR and FQNEAQ (reference sequence). The V gene lost 0 bases and the J gene lost 2 bases, with 13 bases spanning the gap. This CDR3 contains 16 residues. The CDR3 coding sequence is TGTGCCAGCAGCTTAGCGATGTCTAGCGTGCAAGAGACCCAGTACTTC. This translates into CASSLAMSSVQETQYF.